The 7 T cell receptor beta chains given below trace back to one sample, sequenced in a study of cytomegalovirus exposure and HLA in healthy donors. The PCR ran on 60 Vbeta and 13 Jbeta primers. Repertoires were generated with immunoSEQ multiplex PCR, while TCRdb's copy carries only in-frame clones and drops some. This table has approximately 180,000 clones, 75% to 80% appearing once. Sequencing used PBMCs. These receptors originate from a man between 40 and 49 years old in good health and CMV-seropositive.

As concerns this clone: The same CDR3 can be traced to other DNA sequences in this sample. This chain joins TRBV5-1 and TRBJ2-3; perhaps TRBD2 as D (6 bases). Trimming cost V 5 bases and J 0 bases, with 10 bases left between them. This CDR3 has 14 residues. Germline loops: CDR1 SGHRS, CDR2 YFSETQ. CDR3 in amino acids: CASRPGTSTDTQYF. CDR3 sequence (DNA): TGCGCCAGCAGACCCGGGACTAGCACAGATACGCAGTATTTT. The full variable domain, its missing parts supplied by reference TRBV5-1 and TRBJ2-3, is KAGVTQTPRYLIKTRGQQVTLSCSPISGHRSVSWYQQTPGQGLQFLFEYFSETQRNKGNFPGRFSGRQFSNSRSEMNVSTLELGDSALYLCASRPGTSTDTQYFGPGTRLTVL.

This clone was counted only a few times. V gene TRBV7-2 combines with J gene TRBJ1-4, with D perhaps TRBD1 (5 bases). Germline V gene sequence: CDR1 SGHTA, CDR2 FQGNSA. The CDR3 sequence is 16 residues long. V was clipped by 5 bases and J by 7 bases, with 20 bases between them. The CDR3 here is CASSPHRGGVGEKLFF. CDR3 in DNA: TGTGCCAGCAGCCCACATCGGGGAGGGGTTGGTGAAAAACTGTTTTTT.

The genes are TRBV5-1 and TRBJ2-1; D is possibly TRBD2 (5 bases). This CDR3 has 15 amino acids. V gave up 0 bases and J gave up 0 bases, with 7 bases separating them. Germline CDR1 SGHRS, CDR2 YFSETQ. CDR3 protein: CASSLAGNSYNEQFF. In DNA form, the CDR3 reads TGCGCCAGCAGCTTGGCGGGGAACTCCTACAATGAGCAGTTCTTC. Using reference TRBV5-1 and TRBJ2-1 for the parts outside the CDR3, the full variable domain is KAGVTQTPRYLIKTRGQQVTLSCSPISGHRSVSWYQQTPGQGLQFLFEYFSETQRNKGNFPGRFSGRQFSNSRSEMNVSTLELGDSALYLCASSLAGNSYNEQFFGPGTRLTVL.

This rearrangement joins TRBV11-3 to TRBJ2-7, with 13 bases that match TRBD2. After removal of 5 bases from V and 7 bases from J, the junction contained 5 bases not matched to a gene. Per the germline V gene, CDR1 is SGHNT and CDR2 is YENEEA. The CDR3 sequence is 14 residues long. CDR3 DNA sequence: TGTGCCAGCAGCCCCGGACTAGCGGGAGCAGAGCAGTACTTC. Amino acid sequence: CASSPGLAGAEQYF.

The genes are TRBV6-5 and TRBJ2-7; a weak D match, TRBD1 (5 bases). There are 15 residues in the CDR3. CDR1 and CDR2 from the germline V gene are MNHEY and SVGAGI. Deletions cut 4 bases from V and 4 bases from J, with 17 bases between. Written as DNA, the CDR3 is TGTGCCAGCAGTTTCGGCAGGGTACTTTCTTACGAGCAGTACTTC. Amino acids: CASSFGRVLSYEQYF.

V gene TRBV28 combines with J gene TRBJ2-1; 9 bases fit TRBD2. Germline trimming cut 7 bases from V and 4 bases from J; bases unmatched to any gene: 2. Germline values: CDR1 MDHEN, CDR2 SYDVKM. The CDR3 runs 13 residues. CDR3 protein: CASKAGGYNEQFF. For the CDR3, the DNA is TGTGCCAGCAAGGCGGGAGGGTACAATGAGCAGTTCTTC.

This clone was detected a few times. The V and J genes are TRBV30 and TRBJ1-5; D unclear. CDR3 length equals 15 residues. The V gene lost 2 bases and the J gene lost 4 bases, with 15 bases spanning the gap. CDR1 is GTSNPN and CDR2 is SVGIG in the germline V gene (reference sequence). The CDR3 is CAWSLPRTRNQPQHF. Here the CDR3 DNA reads TGTGCCTGGAGTCTCCCCCGCACGCGGAATCAGCCCCAGCATTTT.